Here is one T cell receptor beta chain with its context. A multiplex PCR was run with 60 Vbeta primers and 13 Jbeta primers. The data were produced by immunoSEQ multiplex PCR, yet TCRdb's version contains in-frame clones alone and is incomplete. In the table there are some 170,000 clones, 60% to 80% of which are singletons. The data are from a study of cytomegalovirus exposure and HLA in healthy donors. CDR1 is SGHRS, CDR2 YFSETQ, per germline. This CDR3 region has 15 residues. J gave up 4 bases and V 4 bases, and 8 bases lay outside the gene matches. V and J are TRBV5-1 and TRBJ1-5; 7 bases are shared with TRBD1. This clonotype was sampled from a man aged 35-49 years in good health and CMV-seropositive. The specimen was PBMCs. CDR3 coding DNA: TGCGCCAGCAGCCCAAACTGGGGACAGAATCAGCCCCAGCATTTT. Its translation: CASSPNWGQNQPQHF.